The table lists the clone carrying this TCR beta chain with a few counts. Sequencing used immunoSEQ multiplex PCR; TCRdb keeps in-frame clones, though not all of them. The sample consists of roughly 220,000 clones, under 90% of them appearing once. These data belong to a study of blood T cell repertoires in COVID-19. Background on the study: The United States, Italy and Spain provided the acute and convalescent COVID-19 samples. Sample material is recorded as cDNA or gDNA derived from T cells, B-cell-depleted T cells, or PBMCs.

Per germline, CDR1 SGHNT and CDR2 YYREEE (reference sequence). With 0 bases removed from V and 7 bases from J, the gap between germline ends came to 14 bases. CDR3 size: 14 residues. Sequenced input: peripheral blood. This TCR derives from a woman aged 60-75 years who had recovered from COVID-19. The J gene is TRBJ2-7, the V gene TRBV5-4; tentatively, D is TRBD2 (5 bases). CDR3 in DNA: TGTGCCAGCAGCTTGGCGTCGGAGAGGGAGGAGCAGTACTTC. This codes for CASSLASEREEQYF. Full variable domain (remainder filled in from reference TRBV5-4 and TRBJ2-7): ETGVTQSPTHLIKTRGQQVTLRCSSQSGHNTVSWYQQALGQGPQFIFQYYREEENGRGNFPPRFSGLQFPNYSSELNVNALELDDSALYLCASSLASEREEQYFGPGTRLTVT.